This T cell receptor beta chain was captured by sequencing in a study of T cell responses to AZD1222 COVID-19 vaccine. Findings and limits, study-wide: Vaccination with two AZD1222 doses was followed by a rise in Spike-specific TCR breadth and depth.

Clones were sequenced by immunoSEQ multiplex PCR, and TCRdb holds only the in-frame ones, with some missing. The table lists about 180,000 clones, approximately 90% of them singletons. The CDR3 totals 13 residues. Looked up from germline, CDR1 is SGHDN and CDR2 is FVKESK. The trim removed 1 base at V and 7 bases at J, leaving 2 bases unmatched. On this clone: Its specificity is not known.

The material was peripheral blood, obtained on day 0 of AZD1222 vaccination. The TCR sequence derives from an adult in good health. This chain links TRBV14 with TRBJ1-1, with 8 bases lining up with TRBD1. DNA for the CDR3: TGTGCCAGCAGCCAAGGGGGGACAGGTGAAGCTTTCTTT. It yields the protein CASSQGGTGEAFF. The full variable domain, completed using reference TRBV14 and TRBJ1-1, is EAGVTQFPSHSVIEKGQTVTLRCDPISGHDNLYWYRRVMGKEIKFLLHFVKESKQDESGMPNNRFLAERTGGTYSTLKVQPAELEDSGVYFCASSQGGTGEAFFGQGTRLTVV.